Reported below is one T cell receptor (beta chain). As yet, its antigen is unknown. CDR3 size: 13 residues. Germline CDR1 reads WNHNN; CDR2 reads SYGVQD (reference sequence). Trimming removed 3 bases from V and 10 bases from J, with 14 bases in between. The record originates from a study of cytomegalovirus exposure and HLA in healthy donors. With 60 Vbeta and 13 Jbeta primers, the PCR was carried out. Generated by immunoSEQ multiplex PCR, the TCRdb table keeps only in-frame clones and is missing some. The sample shows approximately 150,000 clones, 68% of them seen only once. Notes on the study in general: A later analysis linked a missense DCLRE1C variant to TCR beta V- and J-gene trimming.

The chain is built from TRBV10-1 and TRBJ2-3, with D tentatively TRBD1 (6 bases). Material: PBMCs. This receptor was obtained from a man in his fifties in good health and CMV-seronegative. CDR3 amino acids: CASSDNRDKAQYF. Written as DNA, the CDR3 is TGCGCCAGCAGTGATAACCGGGACAAGGCGCAGTATTTT.